This T cell receptor beta chain is from a study of control samples from healthy donors and cancer patients. Data came from immunoSEQ multiplex PCR; TCRdb stores just in-frame clones and leaves some out. Of around 140,000 clones in the sample, 75% to 95% were seen once. Trimming stripped 5 bases from V and 4 bases from J, with 11 bases between. CDR3 length: 13 residues. From germline, CDR1 is SEHNR and CDR2 FQNEAQ (reference sequence). J is TRBJ1-2 and V is TRBV7-9, with no clear D. This sequence was found in a man younger than 35 in good health. Sequencing was done on a sample of blood. The CDR3 nucleotides are TGTGCCAGCAGCCCGACGGTGCTCTATGGCTACACCTTC. Residues: CASSPTVLYGYTF. The variable domain in full, with the rest retrieved from reference TRBV7-9 and TRBJ1-2, is DTGVSQNPRHKITKRGQNVTFRCDPISEHNRLYWYRQTLGQGPEFLTYFQNEAQLEKSRLLSDRFSAERPKGSFSTLEIQRTEQGDSAMYLCASSPTVLYGYTFGSGTRLTVV.